Listed below are T cell receptor beta chains from one sample, sequenced in a study of T-cell memory formation after mild COVID-19. TCRdb recomputed calls from the 5' RACE reads with MiXCR, one row per CDR3 protein. This sample has hundreds of thousands of distinct CDR3 sequences, with 20% to 25% found just once. Sequences were obtained from PBMCs or a T cell subset sorted from them (not recorded which). These receptors all come from a man younger than 35 who had mild COVID-19 (a few samples of this study predate the infection). Cell type and time point are not known. The CDR3 runs from the conserved cysteine through the conserved F or W. A D gene is named only where the DNA matches it firmly. Some rows have no size entry. The others give once, few or many, or a class for an expanded clone.

V,size,D,J,DNA,CDR3
TRBV6-2/TRBV6-3,few,.,TRBJ1-1,TGTGCCAGCAGTAACCCTAAATGGGGGAACACTGAAGCTTTCTTT,CASSNPKWGNTEAFF
TRBV28,few,.,TRBJ2-3,TGTGCCAGCAGTTTGTCCCTCGCGGGGTCCCCGGGGGATACGCAGTATTTT,CASSLSLAGSPGDTQYF
TRBV15,few,.,TRBJ1-2,TGTGCCACCAGCAGAGATCTCGGCAGCAACTATGGCTACACCTTC,CATSRDLGSNYGYTF
TRBV7-2,few,.,TRBJ1-1,TGTGCCAGCAGCCTTACGGAGGGACTGAACACTGAAGCTTTCTTT,CASSLTEGLNTEAFF
TRBV29-1,.,TRBD1,TRBJ1-4,TGCAGCGTGGCGGGGACAGGGGTGACGGAAAAACTGTTTTTT,CSVAGTGVTEKLFF
TRBV12-3/TRBV12-4,few,.,TRBJ1-2,TGTGCCAGCAGTTTAGGCGAATGGAACTATGGCTACACCTTC,CASSLGEWNYGYTF
TRBV2,few,.,TRBJ2-1,TGTGCCAGCAGTCCAGGACGCCGAACAGGGAGCTCCTACAATGAGCAGTTCTTC,CASSPGRRTGSSYNEQFF
TRBV6-1,.,TRBD2,TRBJ2-1,TGTGCCAGCAGTGGCACACTAGCGGGGGGCTCCTACAATGAGCAGTTCTTC,CASSGTLAGGSYNEQFF
TRBV19,.,.,TRBJ1-1,TGTGCCAGTAGTATAGATCGGACGTTGAACACTGAAGCTTTCTTT,CASSIDRTLNTEAFF
TRBV5-5,.,.,TRBJ2-7,TGTGCCAGCAGCCCCCATCCAGACGGGACCTACGAGCAGTACTTC,CASSPHPDGTYEQYF
TRBV7-9,few,.,TRBJ2-3,TGTGCCAGCAGCCTGACGGAAAGTACGCAGTATTTT,CASSLTESTQYF
TRBV5-1,.,.,TRBJ1-1,TGCGCCAGCAGCTTGAGGTTTCTTGTGGGGGAGAACACTGAAGCTTTCTTT,CASSLRFLVGENTEAFF
TRBV7-9,.,.,TRBJ2-3,TGTGCCGGAGGGACCCGCATGGATACGCAGTATTTT,CAGGTRMDTQYF
TRBV11-3,.,TRBD2,TRBJ2-2,TGTGCCAGCAGCTCTTGGACTAGCGGGGGAAACACCGGGGAGCTGTTTTTT,CASSSWTSGGNTGELFF
TRBV4-2,.,TRBD1,TRBJ2-7,TGTGCCAGCAGCCAAGAGCTCGGACAGGGGGCAAGCGAGCAGTACTTC,CASSQELGQGASEQYF
TRBV12-3/TRBV12-4,few,TRBD1,TRBJ1-5,TGTGCCACCCAACGGGGGGGACAGGGGGCCAATCAGCCCCAGCATTTT,CATQRGGQGANQPQHF
TRBV6-1,.,.,TRBJ1-2,TGTGCCGTTCAACGGGGGGGCGCAAACTATGGCTACACCTTC,CAVQRGGANYGYTF
TRBV20-1,many,.,TRBJ2-4,TGCAGTGCAGGGGGGGGGTTTCTAAACATTCAGTACTTC,CSAGGGFLNIQYF
TRBV12-3/TRBV12-4,.,.,TRBJ1-3,TGTGCCAGCAGCCGGCCATTCGCAGGAAACACCATATATTTT,CASSRPFAGNTIYF
TRBV24-1,.,.,TRBJ2-2,TGTGCCACCAGTGGACAATTGGGTCTCGGGGAGCTGTTTTTT,CATSGQLGLGELFF
TRBV7-2,.,TRBD2,TRBJ2-5,TGTGCCAGCAGCTTAGAGACTAGCGGGGGGGCGGAGACCCAGTACTTC,CASSLETSGGAETQYF
TRBV5-8,many,TRBD1,TRBJ1-5,TGTGCCAGCAGCCAAGGGACAGGCGATCAGCCCCAGCATTTT,CASSQGTGDQPQHF
TRBV15,.,TRBD1,TRBJ2-5,TGTGCCACCAGCAGATACCGGGACAGGGGTCCGCTGGAGACCCAGTACTTC,CATSRYRDRGPLETQYF
TRBV7-9,.,TRBD1,TRBJ2-2,TGTGCCAGCAGCCGCGGACAGGGAATGCCCGGGGAGCTGTTTTTT,CASSRGQGMPGELFF
TRBV7-2,many,.,TRBJ2-6,TGTGCCAGCAGTTTGGGGGGTTCTGGGGCCAACGTCCTGACTTTC,CASSLGGSGANVLTF
TRBV11-2,.,.,TRBJ1-1,TGTGCCAGCAGAAACAGCGGGGGGTCTGAAGCTTTCTTT,CASRNSGGSEAFF
TRBV20-1,.,TRBD2,TRBJ2-1,TGCAGTGCTACCCTACTGAGCGGGGGAGCGAGTGAGCAGTTCTTC,CSATLLSGGASEQFF
TRBV9,.,TRBD2,TRBJ2-1,TGTGCCAGCAGCCTCCGGGGGGGGCAGTACAATGAGCAGTTCTTC,CASSLRGGQYNEQFF
TRBV7-9,.,.,TRBJ2-1,TGTGCCAGCAGTAACAGGGAGGATGAGCAGTTCTTC,CASSNREDEQFF
TRBV7-9,.,.,TRBJ1-6,TGTGCCAGCAGCTTGCTCTCCAATTCACCCCTCCACTTT,CASSLLSNSPLHF
TRBV11-2,few,.,TRBJ2-1,TGTGCCAGCAGCTTAGCCCCTGAGGGGTCCTACAATGAGCAGTTCTTC,CASSLAPEGSYNEQFF
TRBV5-1,.,.,TRBJ2-5,TGCGCCAGCAGTCGTCAGGACAGACCCGAGGGAGAGACCCAGTACTTC,CASSRQDRPEGETQYF
TRBV15,few,TRBD2,TRBJ2-1,TGTGCCACCAGCAGAGATGTGCTAGCGGGGTACTACAATGAGCAGTTCTTC,CATSRDVLAGYYNEQFF
TRBV4-1,many,.,TRBJ2-1,TGCGCCAGCAGCCAAGGGGGGCGAAGGGGAGCCTCCTACAATGAGCAGTTCTTC,CASSQGGRRGASYNEQFF
TRBV9,.,TRBD1,TRBJ1-5,TGTGCCAGCAGCCGGACAGGGGGCGAGCCCCAGCATTTT,CASSRTGGEPQHF
TRBV9,.,.,TRBJ1-5,TGTGCCAGCAGCGTATGGCCCCTCATGAAGCCCCAGCATTTT,CASSVWPLMKPQHF
TRBV29-1,.,TRBD2,TRBJ2-1,TGCAGCGGGGAGGGGACTAGCGGGTTTGGGGAGCAGTTCTTC,CSGEGTSGFGEQFF
TRBV7-9,.,.,TRBJ1-3,TGTGCCAGCAGCTTCGGGGGTTATGAAAACACCATATATTTT,CASSFGGYENTIYF
TRBV7-9,many,.,TRBJ1-1,TGTGCCAGCAGCGCGTGGACTGAAGCTTTCTTT,CASSAWTEAFF
TRBV24-1,.,.,TRBJ1-5,TGTGCCACCAGTGATTTGACGACCGGGCAGCCCCAGCATTTT,CATSDLTTGQPQHF
TRBV6-5,few,.,TRBJ1-2,TGTGCCAGCAGTTACTCGTCCACAGCGGGCGGCTACACCTTC,CASSYSSTAGGYTF
TRBV7-6,few,.,TRBJ1-2,TGTGCCAGCAGCTCCCGGACCCCCTATGGCTACACCTTC,CASSSRTPYGYTF
TRBV18,few,.,TRBJ2-5,TGTGCCAGCTCACCATTTCGCACACAAGAGACCCAGTACTTC,CASSPFRTQETQYF
TRBV12-3/TRBV12-4,few,.,TRBJ1-1,TGTGCCAGCAGTTTAGCGTTTAGCCCTTCAGGGGCTGAAGCTTTCTTT,CASSLAFSPSGAEAFF
TRBV7-2,large,.,TRBJ1-1,TGTGCCAGCGGGCGGTTGGGGGCTTTCTTT,CASGRLGAFF
TRBV29-1,.,TRBD1,TRBJ1-1,TGCAGCGTTGTACCGGGACAGGGGATCACTGAAGCTTTCTTT,CSVVPGQGITEAFF
TRBV4-3,few,.,TRBJ1-5,TGCGCCAGCAGCCAGGAGGGGGGATATCCCCAGCATTTT,CASSQEGGYPQHF
TRBV6-6,few,.,TRBJ2-5,TGTGCCAGCGGTTATCTGGATAAGACCCAGTACTTC,CASGYLDKTQYF
TRBV7-6,few,.,TRBJ2-7,TGTGCCAGCAGCCCGCGGACTGACTCCTACGAGCAGTACTTC,CASSPRTDSYEQYF
TRBV7-3,few,TRBD1,TRBJ2-3,TGTGCCAGCAGCCAACCCGGGGGACAGGGGGGCACAGATACGCAGTATTTT,CASSQPGGQGGTDTQYF
TRBV3-1,.,.,TRBJ2-2,TGTGCCAGCAGCCAACAGGCCACCGGGGAGCTGTTTTTT,CASSQQATGELFF
TRBV5-6,few,TRBD1,TRBJ1-1,TGTGCCAGCAGCCCACTGACAGGGGGCAGGACTGAAGCTTTCTTT,CASSPLTGGRTEAFF
TRBV6-5,.,.,TRBJ1-1,TGTGCCAGCAGTTCCCCCGGCGCTGAAGCTTTCTTT,CASSSPGAEAFF
TRBV29-1,few,.,TRBJ1-1,TGCAGCGTTGCTCAGGGAGCGAACACTGAAGCTTTCTTT,CSVAQGANTEAFF
TRBV7-2,.,.,TRBJ1-3,TGTGCCAGCAGCTTAGCAGGGTGGAACACCATATATTTT,CASSLAGWNTIYF
TRBV7-6,.,TRBD1,TRBJ1-1,TGTGCCAGCAGCCCTCGGGACAGGGGATTCACTGAAGCTTTCTTT,CASSPRDRGFTEAFF
TRBV7-2,.,.,TRBJ2-3,TGTGCCAGCAGCTTCTTGGGGGTACCTAGCACAGATACGCAGTATTTT,CASSFLGVPSTDTQYF
TRBV5-1,.,TRBD2,TRBJ2-1,TGCGCCAGCTCGGGGAATAGCGGGGACTTCTACAATGAGCAGTTCTTC,CASSGNSGDFYNEQFF
TRBV30,.,.,TRBJ2-3,TGTGCCTGGAGTGTACTATTTGGGGGTTTCGCAGATACGCAGTATTTT,CAWSVLFGGFADTQYF